These 15 T cell receptor beta chains were all obtained from the same sample, sequenced in a study of T cells in Graves' hyperthyroidism and ophthalmopathy. Researchers took RNA transcripts and amplified the TCR beta CDR3 regions from them. Primed by the HTBI set, a first-round RT-PCR was run on the TCR CDR3. TCRdb analysed the multiplex PCR reads with MiXCR anew, one entry per CDR3 protein. The sample has around 300,000 distinct CDR3 sequences; 20% to 25% are singletons. Sequenced sample: blood. The receptors were sampled from a man aged 25 to 40 with Graves' ophthalmopathy.

The chain employs TRBV12-3 or TRBV12-4 and TRBJ2-5, with no clear D. This CDR3 contains 16 residues. V lost 4 bases and J 1 base, leaving 16 bases between the germline ends. CDR3 residues: CASSSGVADLQETQYF. CDR3 nucleotide sequence: TGTGCCAGCAGTTCCGGCGTAGCAGACCTCCAAGAGACCCAGTACTTC.

The V gene is TRBV2, the J gene TRBJ1-2; tentative D call: TRBD1 (5 bases). This CDR3 spans 13 amino acids. Per germline, CDR1 SNHLY and CDR2 FYNNEI. Trimming shortened V by 3 bases and J by 5 bases, and 10 bases separated the two germline ends. The CDR3 DNA follows: TGTGCCAGCAGTGAGAGACAGCCGTATGGCTACACCTTC. Its translation: CASSERQPYGYTF.

The table lists this clonotype with many counts. The V and J genes are TRBV30 and TRBJ1-6, with 9 bases that match TRBD1. The CDR3 covers 16 residues. V shed 4 bases and J 8 bases; nucleotides not matched to a gene: 12. Germline V gene data show CDR1 as GTSNPN and CDR2 as SVGIG (reference sequence). The CDR3 here is CAWTYRGPGRYSPLHF. The CDR3, as DNA: TGTGCCTGGACGTACAGGGGGCCGGGCAGGTATTCACCCCTCCACTTT.

Details on this clonotype: A much larger clone lies one base from this, so it may be a read error. The chain has TRBV20-1 and TRBJ2-1; the D gene is possibly TRBD1 (6 bases). The CDR3 length is 15 residues. CDR1 DFQATT and CDR2 SNEGSKA come from the germline V gene (reference sequence). The V end was cut by 0 bases, the J end by 9 bases, with 18 bases between. The CDR3 is CSARELQGLGGEQFF. The CDR3 DNA sequence: TGCAGTGCTAGAGAGCTCCAGGGGCTAGGCGGTGAGCAGTTCTTC.

This clonotype has just a few counts. The CDR3 bases are TGTGCCAGCAGCTTAGGTACTAGCGGGGAGACCCAGTACTTC. As protein: CASSLGTSGETQYF. This chain joins TRBV11-2 and TRBJ2-5; TRBD2 agrees at 9 bases. The V segment lost 1 base and the J segment 5 bases; nucleotides outside the gene matches: 2. The CDR3 spans 14 residues. Germline loops: CDR1 SGHAT, CDR2 FQNNGV.

This clonotype occurred a few times. This rearrangement joins TRBV2 to TRBJ2-1, with 8 bases fitting TRBD2. The CDR3 length is 14 residues. The V gene's germline CDR1 is SNHLY and CDR2 FYNNEI. V lost 5 bases to trimming and J lost 4 bases; unmatched junction nucleotides: 4. CDR3 nucleotides: TGTGCCAGCAGTAGCGGGAGTCTTTACAATGAGCAGTTCTTC. Translation: CASSSGSLYNEQFF. The complete variable domain, with remaining parts taken from reference TRBV2 and TRBJ2-1, reads EPEVTQTPSHQVTQMGQEVILRCVPISNHLYFYWYRQILGQKVEFLVSFYNNEISEKSEIFDDQFSVERPDGSNFTLKIRSTKLEDSAMYFCASSSGSLYNEQFFGPGTRLTVL.

The rearrangement links TRBV7-8 to TRBJ2-5; no clear D. The CDR3 covers 14 residues. From germline, CDR1 is SGHVS and CDR2 FQNEAQ. Trimming cost V 0 bases and J 5 bases, with 10 bases left between them. The CDR3 nucleotides read TGTGCCAGCAGCTTAGCGGGCAGGCTGGAGACCCAGTACTTC. Protein product: CASSLAGRLETQYF.

As DNA, the CDR3 is TGTGCCATCAGTGAGGTGGGCACGGAGACCCAGTACTTC. It is translated as CAISEVGTETQYF. The V gene is TRBV10-3, the J gene TRBJ2-5; D is undetermined. The CDR3 has 13 amino acids. V lost 2 bases, J lost 5 bases, and 9 bases lay in between. Germline loops: CDR1 ENHRY, CDR2 SYGVKD.

This chain joins TRBV12-3 or TRBV12-4 and TRBJ2-1, with 9 positions matching TRBD1. V shed 9 bases, J shed 8 bases, and the junction held 11 bases outside the gene matches. The CDR3 is made up of 14 amino acids. The CDR3: CASQPQGAVHEQFF. In DNA form, the CDR3 reads TGTGCCAGTCAGCCACAGGGGGCAGTCCATGAGCAGTTCTTC.

The rearrangement links TRBV12-5 to TRBJ2-1; D may correspond to TRBD1 or TRBD2 (6 bases each). The CDR3 is made up of 16 amino acids. Looked up from germline, CDR1 is LGHNT and CDR2 is FRNRAP. Trimming removed 3 bases at V and 0 bases at J, with 12 bases between. The CDR3 sequence: CASGFGGPSSYNEQFF. As DNA, the CDR3 is TGTGCTAGTGGTTTCGGGGGCCCTAGCTCCTACAATGAGCAGTTCTTC.

This clonotype was found a few times. The chain couples TRBV14 to TRBJ1-1, with D perhaps TRBD1 (6 bases). This CDR3 spans 16 amino acids. CDR1 is SGHDN, CDR2 FVKESK, per germline. V lost 0 bases and J 2 bases, leaving 13 bases between the germline ends. The CDR3 DNA is TGTGCCAGCAGCCAAGATTGGGGACAAGTAAACACTGAAGCTTTCTTT. It translates to CASSQDWGQVNTEAFF.

In its sample, this clonotype was seen a few times. V is TRBV19 and J is TRBJ2-1, with a weak D call TRBD2 (6 bases). Trimming took 2 bases from V and 7 from J, leaving 9 bases between them. In germline, CDR1 is LNHDA, CDR2 SQIVND (reference sequence). This CDR3 comprises 13 residues. CDR3 nucleotide sequence: TGTGCCAGTAGTATAAATAGCGGTAATGAGCAGTTCTTC. This sequence encodes CASSINSGNEQFF.

Only a few counts were recorded for this clonotype. This chain uses TRBV30 with TRBJ2-1; 10 bases align to TRBD1. The CDR3 has 15 amino acids. Germline CDR1 is GTSNPN and CDR2 is SVGIG (reference sequence). J lost 4 bases, V lost 5 bases, and 8 bases had no gene match. In DNA, the CDR3 is TGTGCCTGGGCCAAAGACAGGGGGCAATACAATGAGCAGTTCTTC. Translating gives CAWAKDRGQYNEQFF.

The DNA of the CDR3 is TGTGCCAGCAGTGAAATCAGAATAGCAGGGGCCAACGTCCTGACTTTC. It is translated as CASSEIRIAGANVLTF. The rearrangement links TRBV2 to TRBJ2-6; D gene unclear. Germline CDR1 is SNHLY and CDR2 is FYNNEI. This CDR3 region has 16 residues. Trimming left V 2 bases short and J 4 bases short, with 12 bases between.

This clonotype has ten or more counts. The chain has TRBV9 and TRBJ2-7; 9 bases are shared with TRBD2. V shed 4 bases, J shed 3 bases, and the junction held 8 bases outside the gene matches. CDR1 and CDR2 from the germline V gene are SGDLS and YYNGEE. The CDR3 is 15 amino acids. The CDR3 region is CASSLTSGGLYEQYF. CDR3 DNA: TGTGCCAGCAGCTTGACTAGCGGAGGTCTCTACGAGCAGTACTTC.